This is a list of T cell receptor beta chains from one sample in a study of cytomegalovirus exposure and HLA in healthy donors. Measured with immunoSEQ multiplex PCR; TCRdb has only the in-frame clones, and not every one. Among about 180,000 clones listed, roughly 84% were seen once. The sample comprised PBMCs. Source of these receptors: a boy younger than 10 in good health and CMV-seronegative. Both conserved end residues are part of each CDR3. The D gene is left open where the match is weak. Part of the rows lack a size; the others show once, few, many or a class for expanded clones.

TRBV7-9,TRBD2,TRBJ2-7,NA,TGTGCCAGCAGCTTAGGGAGCGGGAGGGTCTACGAGCAGTACTTC,CASSLGSGRVYEQYF
TRBV5-1,TRBD1,TRBJ1-3,NA,TGCGCCAGCAGTCCCGGGACAGGGCTTTCTGGAAACACCATATATTTT,CASSPGTGLSGNTIYF
TRBV2,TRBD2,TRBJ2-7,NA,TGTGCCAGCGGAGGGACTAGCGGGAGTAAGTCCTACGAGCAGTACTTC,CASGGTSGSKSYEQYF
TRBV6-6,NA,TRBJ1-1,few,TGTGCCAGCAGTTACACTGGGGGCGAAGCTTTCTTT,CASSYTGGEAFF
TRBV27,NA,TRBJ1-2,once,TGTGCCAGCAGTTTATGGGGCAGGGATGCTAACTATGGCTACACCTTC,CASSLWGRDANYGYTF
TRBV19,TRBD2,TRBJ2-1,NA,TGTGCCAGTAGTAGCGGGAGTCAAAATGAGCAGTTCTTC,CASSSGSQNEQFF
TRBV10-3,TRBD2,TRBJ2-3,once,TGTGCCATCAGTTATACTAGCGGGAACCTGGTGGGCACAGATACGCAGTATTTT,CAISYTSGNLVGTDTQYF
TRBV6-1,NA,TRBJ1-1,few,TGTGCCAGCAGCCGGAACAGCTTAGAACTCGAAGCTTTCTTT,CASSRNSLELEAFF
TRBV27,NA,TRBJ1-5,NA,TGTGCCAGCAGTTGGGCAATTGGGAGCAATCAGCCCCAGCATTTT,CASSWAIGSNQPQHF
TRBV19,TRBD2,TRBJ2-3,NA,TGTGCCAGTAGTATAGTAACTAGCGGGAGCACAGATACGCAGTATTTT,CASSIVTSGSTDTQYF
TRBV19,NA,TRBJ2-7,few,TGTGCCAGTAGTATAGATCGAGGTTCGACAGGACTTGCTGGGGAGCAGTACTTC,CASSIDRGSTGLAGEQYF
TRBV6-5,TRBD1,TRBJ1-1,few,TGTGCCAGCAACTTACAGGGGGCTTGGACTGAAGCTTTCTTT,CASNLQGAWTEAFF
TRBV4-1,TRBD1,TRBJ2-5,NA,TGCGCCAGCAGCCAGGTAGGGACAGGGAAGGAGACCCAGTACTTC,CASSQVGTGKETQYF
TRBV7-6,NA,TRBJ2-2,NA,TGTGCCAGCAGCTACCATCGGGACTCGAACACCGGGGAGCTGTTTTTT,CASSYHRDSNTGELFF
TRBV12-5,NA,TRBJ2-7,NA,TGTGCTAGTGGTTTGGTACGGGCAGGGTCCTACGAGCAGTACTTC,CASGLVRAGSYEQYF
TRBV10-1,TRBD1,TRBJ1-2,NA,TGCGCCAGCCACCGGGACAGTCTTGGCTACACCTTC,CASHRDSLGYTF
TRBV2,TRBD2,TRBJ2-3,NA,TGTGCCAGCAGCCGACTAGCGGAATTCAACACAGATACGCAGTATTTT,CASSRLAEFNTDTQYF
TRBV5-1,TRBD1,TRBJ2-1,few,TGCGCCAGCAGCGGCGGGGACAGGGAAGGGAATGAGCAGTTCTTC,CASSGGDREGNEQFF
TRBV27,TRBD2,TRBJ2-7,NA,TGTGCCAGCAAGCCCGGGGGGAGTCGGGGGAGTGGGAGCTCCTACGAGCAGTACTTC,CASKPGGSRGSGSSYEQYF
TRBV28,NA,TRBJ2-1,NA,TGTGCTGGGAGGAGGGCCGGGATTGGCTACAATGAGCAGTTCTTC,CAGRRAGIGYNEQFF
TRBV5-1,NA,TRBJ1-4,once,TGCGCCAGCAGCAAAGGGGGGGACGAAAAACTGTTTTTT,CASSKGGDEKLFF
TRBV5-1,TRBD1,TRBJ2-1,NA,TGCGCCAGCAGCTCAGGAAAGACAGGGGTTTGGCCGTCGCAGTACGATGAGCAGTTCTTC,CASSSGKTGVWPSQYDEQFF
TRBV6-5,NA,TRBJ2-3,NA,TGTGCCAGCAGTTACCGGCAGGGCACAGATACGCAGTATTTT,CASSYRQGTDTQYF
TRBV25-1,TRBD2,TRBJ2-5,once,TGTGCCAGCAGTGAATACGGGACTAGCGGGAACCAAGAGGCCCAGTACTTC,CASSEYGTSGNQEAQYF
TRBV2,NA,TRBJ2-5,NA,TGTGCCAGCAGTGTTGAGGTACCTAGCCAAGAGACCCAGTACTTC,CASSVEVPSQETQYF
TRBV7-8,NA,TRBJ2-7,NA,TGTGCCAGCAGCTTAGAGCAGGTCAGCTACCGCTACGAGCAGTACTTC,CASSLEQVSYRYEQYF
TRBV25-1,NA,TRBJ2-1,NA,TGTGCCAGCAGTGACGGGGTGATCCGTCGGAATGAGCAGTTCTTC,CASSDGVIRRNEQFF
TRBV30,TRBD2,TRBJ2-5,once,TGTGCCTGGAGTGGGCTAGCGGGGGCCCAAGAGACCCAGTACTTC,CAWSGLAGAQETQYF
TRBV6-4,TRBD2,TRBJ2-2,NA,TGTGCCAGCAGTGAAAAGGGACTAGCGGTAGACACCGGGGAGCTGTTTTTT,CASSEKGLAVDTGELFF
TRBV2,TRBD2,TRBJ2-1,NA,TGTGCCAGCAGTGGGGATACTAGCGGGACCGAGCAGTTCTTC,CASSGDTSGTEQFF
TRBV10-3,NA,TRBJ2-5,few,TGTGCCATCAGTGAGTTCCGGGACTCTCAAGAGACCCAGTACTTC,CAISEFRDSQETQYF
TRBV6-5,TRBD1,TRBJ1-2,NA,TGTGCCAGCAGTTACGCGGTGCACAGGGGAGGCGGCTACACCTTC,CASSYAVHRGGGYTF
TRBV4-1,NA,TRBJ2-7,NA,TGCGCCAGCAGCCACAGTCGAGGCTACGAGCAGTACTTC,CASSHSRGYEQYF
TRBV10-3,TRBD2,TRBJ2-3,NA,TGTGCCATCAGCGACGTAGCGGGAGACACGGATGATACGCAGTATTTT,CAISDVAGDTDDTQYF
TRBV28,NA,TRBJ2-7,NA,TGTGCCAGCAGTTTATCGGAACTAGCAGGCGAGCAGTACTTC,CASSLSELAGEQYF
TRBV5-6,NA,TRBJ2-7,NA,TGTGCCAGCAGCCCGGGGGTTGGCGGGTACTCCTACGAGCAGTACTTC,CASSPGVGGYSYEQYF
TRBV7-9,TRBD1,TRBJ1-2,NA,TGTGCCAGCAGCTTCGAGCGCGACAGGGGGGGCGGCTACACCTTC,CASSFERDRGGGYTF
TRBV28,TRBD1,TRBJ1-5,NA,TGTGCCAGCAGGACAGTAAGACAGGGGGCTGACAATCAGCCCCAGCATTTT,CASRTVRQGADNQPQHF
TRBV5-1,NA,TRBJ2-3,NA,TGCGCCAGCAGCTTGGACAGCCGCACAGATACGCAGTATTTT,CASSLDSRTDTQYF
TRBV27,NA,TRBJ1-1,NA,TGTGCCAGCAGTACGCACGACAGCTACACTGAAGCTTTCTTT,CASSTHDSYTEAFF
TRBV13,NA,TRBJ2-3,NA,TGTGCCAGCAGCCCCAGGGGCGGGGGATATACGCAGTATTTT,CASSPRGGGYTQYF
TRBV7-9,TRBD2,TRBJ2-3,NA,TGTGCCAGCAGCTTATTCTTGAGCGGGAGGGCCAGAGATACGCAGTATTTT,CASSLFLSGRARDTQYF
TRBV28,NA,TRBJ2-2,NA,TGTGCCAGCAGTCGAGACAGTGGCGGGGAGCTGTTTTTT,CASSRDSGGELFF
TRBV27,TRBD1,TRBJ2-6,NA,TGTGCCAGCAGTTTATTACAGGGGGTTTCCTCTGGGGCCAACGTCCTGACTTTC,CASSLLQGVSSGANVLTF
TRBV5-1,NA,TRBJ2-5,NA,TGCGCCAGCAGCCCCGACCGGGCCAGGAGGCAAGAGACCCAGTACTTC,CASSPDRARRQETQYF
TRBV7-2,NA,TRBJ1-4,NA,TGTGCCAGCAGCTTAGCGCGAGAAAAACTGTTTTTT,CASSLAREKLFF